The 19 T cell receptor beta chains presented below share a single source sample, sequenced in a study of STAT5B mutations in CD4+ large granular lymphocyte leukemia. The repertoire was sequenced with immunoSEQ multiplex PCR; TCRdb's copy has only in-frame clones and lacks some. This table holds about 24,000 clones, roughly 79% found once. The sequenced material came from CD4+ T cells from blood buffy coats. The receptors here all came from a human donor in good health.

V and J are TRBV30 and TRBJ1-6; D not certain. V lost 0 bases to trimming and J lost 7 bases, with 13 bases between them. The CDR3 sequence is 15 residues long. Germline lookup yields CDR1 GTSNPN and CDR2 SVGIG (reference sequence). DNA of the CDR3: TGTGCCTGGAGTGTAGCAGGAAAAGCAAATTCACCCCTCCACTTT. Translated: CAWSVAGKANSPLHF. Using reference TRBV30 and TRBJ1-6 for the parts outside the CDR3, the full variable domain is SQTIHQWPATLVQPVGSPLSLECTVEGTSNPNLYWYRQAAGRGLQLLFYSVGIGQISSEVPQNLSASRPQDRQFILSSKKLLLSDSGFYLCAWSVAGKANSPLHFGNGTRLTVT.

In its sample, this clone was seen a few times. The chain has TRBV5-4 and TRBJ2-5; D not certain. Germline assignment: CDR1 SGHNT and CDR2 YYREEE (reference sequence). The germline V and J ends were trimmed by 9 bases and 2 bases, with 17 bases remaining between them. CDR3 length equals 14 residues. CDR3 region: CATARQSQQETQYF. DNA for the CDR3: TGTGCCACAGCCAGGCAGTCCCAGCAAGAGACCCAGTACTTC. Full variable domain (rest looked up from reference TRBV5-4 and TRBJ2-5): ETGVTQSPTHLIKTRGQQVTLRCSSQSGHNTVSWYQQALGQGPQFIFQYYREEENGRGNFPPRFSGLQFPNYSSELNVNALELDDSALYLCATARQSQQETQYFGPGTRLLVL.

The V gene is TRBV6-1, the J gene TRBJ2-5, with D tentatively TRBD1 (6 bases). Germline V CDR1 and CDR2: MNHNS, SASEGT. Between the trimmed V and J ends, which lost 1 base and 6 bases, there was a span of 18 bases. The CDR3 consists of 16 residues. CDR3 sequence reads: CASSEGAAGVSQTQYF. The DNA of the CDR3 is TGTGCCAGCAGTGAAGGGGCTGCAGGGGTGAGCCAGACCCAGTACTTC.

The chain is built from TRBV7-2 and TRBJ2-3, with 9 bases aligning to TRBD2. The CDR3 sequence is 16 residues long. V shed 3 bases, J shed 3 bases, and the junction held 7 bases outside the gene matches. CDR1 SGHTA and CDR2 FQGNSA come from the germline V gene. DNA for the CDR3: TGTGCCAGCAGCTTCCTCTCTAGCGGGATTACAGATACGCAGTATTTT. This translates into CASSFLSSGITDTQYF.

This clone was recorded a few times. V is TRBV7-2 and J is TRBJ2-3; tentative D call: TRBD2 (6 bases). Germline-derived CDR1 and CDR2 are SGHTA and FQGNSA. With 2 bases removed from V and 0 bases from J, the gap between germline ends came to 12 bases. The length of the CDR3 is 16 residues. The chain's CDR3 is CASSLLGGDSTDTQYF. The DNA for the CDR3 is TGTGCCAGCAGCTTACTCGGCGGGGACAGCACAGATACGCAGTATTTT. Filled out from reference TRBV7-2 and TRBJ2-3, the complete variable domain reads GAGVSQSPSNKVTEKGKDVELRCDPISGHTALYWYRQSLGQGLEFLIYFQGNSAPDKSGLPSDRFSAERTGGSVSTLTIQRTQQEDSAVYLCASSLLGGDSTDTQYFGPGTRLTVL.

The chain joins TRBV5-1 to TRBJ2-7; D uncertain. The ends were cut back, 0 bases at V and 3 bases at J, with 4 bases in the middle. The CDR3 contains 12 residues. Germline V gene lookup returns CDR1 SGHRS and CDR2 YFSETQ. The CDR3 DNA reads TGCGCCAGCAGCTTGGGATACTACGAGCAGTACTTC. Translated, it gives CASSLGYYEQYF.

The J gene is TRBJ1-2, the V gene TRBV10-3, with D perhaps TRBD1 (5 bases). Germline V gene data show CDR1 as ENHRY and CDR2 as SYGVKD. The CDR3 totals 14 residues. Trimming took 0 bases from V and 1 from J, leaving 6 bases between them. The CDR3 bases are TGTGCCATCAGTGAGTCGAGGGGTAACTATGGCTACACCTTC. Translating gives CAISESRGNYGYTF.

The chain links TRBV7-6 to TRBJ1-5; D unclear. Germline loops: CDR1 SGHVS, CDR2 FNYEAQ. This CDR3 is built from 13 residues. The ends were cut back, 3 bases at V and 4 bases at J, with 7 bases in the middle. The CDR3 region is CASSFQENQPQHF. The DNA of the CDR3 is TGTGCCAGCAGCTTTCAGGAAAATCAGCCCCAGCATTTT.

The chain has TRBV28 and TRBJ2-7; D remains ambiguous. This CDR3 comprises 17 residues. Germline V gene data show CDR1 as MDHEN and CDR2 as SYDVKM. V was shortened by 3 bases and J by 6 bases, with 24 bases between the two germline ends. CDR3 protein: CASSFSWDSTTESEQYF. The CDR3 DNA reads TGTGCCAGCAGTTTTTCATGGGATTCGACAACGGAATCCGAGCAGTACTTC.

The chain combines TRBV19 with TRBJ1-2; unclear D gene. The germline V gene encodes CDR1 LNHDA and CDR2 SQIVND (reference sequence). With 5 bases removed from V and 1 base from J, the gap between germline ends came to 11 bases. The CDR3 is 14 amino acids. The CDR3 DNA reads TGTGCCAGTAGTCCGACAAGTTTTAACTATGGCTACACCTTC. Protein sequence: CASSPTSFNYGYTF.

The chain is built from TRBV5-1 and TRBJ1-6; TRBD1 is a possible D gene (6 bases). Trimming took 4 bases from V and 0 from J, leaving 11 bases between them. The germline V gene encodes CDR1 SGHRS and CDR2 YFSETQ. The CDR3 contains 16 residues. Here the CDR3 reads CASSIQGSSYNSPLHF. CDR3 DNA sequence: TGCGCCAGCAGCATACAGGGTAGCTCCTATAATTCACCCCTCCACTTT.

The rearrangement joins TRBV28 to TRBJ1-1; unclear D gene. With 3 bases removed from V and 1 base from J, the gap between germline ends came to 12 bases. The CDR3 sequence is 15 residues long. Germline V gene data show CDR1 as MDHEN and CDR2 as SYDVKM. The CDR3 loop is CASSFLTTANTEAFF. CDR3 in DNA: TGTGCCAGCAGTTTCTTAACCACAGCGAACACTGAAGCTTTCTTT.

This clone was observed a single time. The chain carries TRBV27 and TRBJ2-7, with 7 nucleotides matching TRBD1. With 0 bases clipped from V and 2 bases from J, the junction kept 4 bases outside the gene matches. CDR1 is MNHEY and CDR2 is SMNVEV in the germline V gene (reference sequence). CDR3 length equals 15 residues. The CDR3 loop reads CASSLSGTDAYEQYF. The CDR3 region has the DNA TGTGCCAGCAGTTTATCCGGGACAGACGCCTACGAGCAGTACTTC.

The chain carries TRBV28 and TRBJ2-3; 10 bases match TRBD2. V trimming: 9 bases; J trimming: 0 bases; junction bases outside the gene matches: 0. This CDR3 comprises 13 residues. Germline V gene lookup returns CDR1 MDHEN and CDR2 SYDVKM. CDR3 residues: CASSGGSTDTQYF. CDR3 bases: TGTGCCAGTAGCGGGGGGAGCACAGATACGCAGTATTTT.

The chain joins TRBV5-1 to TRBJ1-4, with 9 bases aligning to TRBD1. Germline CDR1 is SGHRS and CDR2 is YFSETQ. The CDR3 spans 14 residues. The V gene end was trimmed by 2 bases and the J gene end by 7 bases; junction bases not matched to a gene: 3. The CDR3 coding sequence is TGCGCCAGCAGCTTACAGGGGGCTAGTGAAAAACTGTTTTTT. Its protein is CASSLQGASEKLFF.

This CDR3 is CASSQSGGATDTQYF. The CDR3 DNA follows: TGTGCCAGCAGTCAGAGCGGAGGGGCCACAGATACGCAGTATTTT. The chain has TRBV6-5 and TRBJ2-3; weak D call: TRBD2 (6 bases). CDR3 length equals 15 residues. The germline V gene encodes CDR1 MNHEY and CDR2 SVGAGI. With 5 bases removed from V and 2 bases from J, the gap between germline ends came to 14 bases.

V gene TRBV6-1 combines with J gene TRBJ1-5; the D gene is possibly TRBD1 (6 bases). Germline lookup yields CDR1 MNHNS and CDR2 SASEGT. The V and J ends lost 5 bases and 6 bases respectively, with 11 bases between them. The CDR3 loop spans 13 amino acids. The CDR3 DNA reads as TGTGCCAGCAGTTGGGACATCTCTCAGCCCCAGCATTTT. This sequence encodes CASSWDISQPQHF.

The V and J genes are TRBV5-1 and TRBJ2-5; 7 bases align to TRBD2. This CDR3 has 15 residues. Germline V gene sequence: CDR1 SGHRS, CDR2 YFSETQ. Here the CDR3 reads CAGSRGAGTQETQYF. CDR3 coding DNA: TGCGCGGGATCTCGGGGAGCGGGGACCCAAGAGACCCAGTACTTC.

CDR3 amino acids: CASSFLGFADTQYF. The DNA of the CDR3 is TGTGCCAGCAGCTTTCTGGGGTTTGCAGATACGCAGTATTTT. The chain couples TRBV11-2 to TRBJ2-3; the D is unclear. Germline V CDR1 and CDR2: SGHAT, FQNNGV. Trimming stripped 3 bases from V and 4 bases from J, with 11 bases between. The CDR3 has 14 residues.